The rows below give T cell receptor beta chains drawn from one sample of a study of T cells expressing NK-cell markers. TCRdb re-called the 5' RACE reads and gives one entry per CDR3 protein, without DNA. This table holds 300,000 to 500,000 distinct CDR3 sequences. The sample taken for sequencing was blood T cells: a sorted CD56 or NKG2C T cell subset, CD4+ or CD8+ T cells, or bulk PBMC T cells (not recorded which). These receptors were obtained from a woman between 50 and 59 years old in good health. CDR3s include the opening cysteine and the closing phenylalanine or tryptophan.

TRBJ2-2 | TRBV19 | CASTGFTGELFF
TRBJ1-5 | TRBV5-1 | CASSPGDGQPQHF
TRBJ1-5 | TRBV7-6 | CASSLGRGEDQPQHF
TRBJ1-2 | TRBV5-1 | CASSINSGQGHGYTF
TRBJ1-5 | TRBV12-3/TRBV12-4 | CASSLGSGWRSPQHF
TRBJ1-2 | TRBV20-1 | CSARVWRGGYTF
TRBJ2-3 | TRBV5-1 | CASTRRTGLAGGGDTQYF
TRBJ2-5 | TRBV4-2 | CASSAFAGQETQYF
TRBJ1-1 | TRBV19 | CASSTGGTREVEAFF
TRBJ2-5 | TRBV20-1 | CSAPSVVEGGTQYF
TRBJ1-1 | TRBV5-1 | CASSGTGGSARTEAFF
TRBJ1-3 | TRBV4-1 | CASSGFSGNTIYF
TRBJ1-1 | TRBV6-6 | CASSYGPQGEAEAFF
TRBJ2-7 | TRBV7-9 | CASSPRFTGTSGDYEQYF
TRBJ2-2 | TRBV6-5 | CASSSSAGLTGELFF
TRBJ2-5 | TRBV6-5 | CASHGGAGEYF
TRBJ2-1 | TRBV20-1 | CSAPNRGGTSYNEQFF
TRBJ2-3 | TRBV10-1 | CASSEGQLNPDTQYF
TRBJ1-2 | TRBV12-3/TRBV12-4 | CASRPTLYGYTF
TRBJ2-3 | TRBV6-1 | CASSYERRTDTQYF
TRBJ2-3 | TRBV3-1 | CASSPLGGTADTQYF
TRBJ2-3 | TRBV5-1 | CASSSTFRVESDTQYF
TRBJ2-5 | TRBV12-3/TRBV12-4 | CASSLGGRGAETQYF
TRBJ2-5 | TRBV9 | CASNGNRGRGETQYF
TRBJ2-4 | TRBV18 | CASSPRTLAKNIQYF
TRBJ1-1 | TRBV7-9 | CASSEGTARMTEAFF
TRBJ2-1 | TRBV6-6 | CASRLARDPITSVQFF
TRBJ1-1 | TRBV3-1 | CASSHISPSEAFF
TRBJ2-3 | TRBV12-3/TRBV12-4 | CASSLSGRGTDTQYF
TRBJ2-3 | TRBV7-2 | CASSLGGPGALDTQYF
TRBJ2-1 | TRBV20-1 | CSARDPGPKRDEQFF
TRBJ1-5 | TRBV5-5 | CASSRTGGFGQPQHF
TRBJ2-1 | TRBV6-2/TRBV6-3 | CASSHGLAGGLYNEQFF
TRBJ2-7 | TRBV20-1 | CSARVEGRTYEQYF
TRBJ1-1 | TRBV20-1 | CSVGLSNTEAFF
TRBJ2-1 | TRBV20-1 | CSARGGLAGINEQFF
TRBJ2-3 | TRBV6-5 | CASSSQVGTSTDTQYF
TRBJ1-1 | TRBV12-3/TRBV12-4 | CASSQDIGTGVSEAFF